This is a list of T cell receptor beta chains from one sample in a study of blood T cell repertoires in COVID-19. The method was immunoSEQ multiplex PCR; TCRdb's version includes in-frame clones alone and lacks a portion of them. This table has around 200,000 clones, less than 90% appearing once. Sequenced sample: peripheral blood. The receptors originated from a woman aged 40 to 50 with acute or convalescent COVID-19. Each CDR3 is given with its conserved first and last residue.

j_call | v_call | cdr3_aa
TRBJ2-7 | TRBV5-1 | CASKQTSGHYEQYF
TRBJ1-5 | TRBV3-1/TRBV3-2 | CASGDGSVVPNQPQHF
TRBJ2-2 | TRBV29-1 | CSVPRSTNTGELFF
TRBJ2-3 | TRBV12-3/TRBV12-4 | CASTLRFDTQYF
TRBJ1-2 | TRBV6-1 | CASSETTNYGYTF
TRBJ1-1 | TRBV19 | CASQKIKSRVLFSEAFF
TRBJ2-1 | TRBV11-1 | CASSLRAGGPYEQFF
TRBJ1-1 | TRBV10-3 | CAVSGQGANTEAFF
TRBJ1-3 | TRBV30 | CAWSSGASRRNTIYF
TRBJ2-2 | TRBV16 | CASSPITGELFF
TRBJ1-4 | TRBV19 | CASSIGYGRTGSIVDEKLFF
TRBJ2-1 | TRBV7-2 | CASSRPVGGGDYNEQFF
TRBJ2-7 | TRBV2 | CASSVVEQYF
TRBJ2-7 | TRBV7-2 | CASSLAGGRDEQYF
TRBJ1-1 | TRBV18 | CASSEQGAIGTEAFF
TRBJ1-6 | TRBV24-1 | CATRQGTYNSPLHF
TRBJ2-3 | TRBV28 | CASRTSGSPDTQYF
TRBJ2-1 | TRBV24-1 | CATSDSTRERYNEQFF
TRBJ1-5 | TRBV2 | CASSLNDRGPNQPQHF
TRBJ1-1 | TRBV18 | CASSPNPGDTEAFF
TRBJ2-7 | TRBV29-1 | CSVEREGSYEQYF
TRBJ2-7 | TRBV6-6 | CASSSHLAGGNEQYF
TRBJ2-2 | TRBV2 | CASSGSGTGELFF
TRBJ2-1 | TRBV10-1 | CASSESSALRNEQFF